This T cell receptor beta chain originates from a study of shared clonotypes between healthy human individuals. Overall study context: Every donor yielded three CD4 naive, three CD4 memory, two CD8 naive and one CD8 memory plate. Study results and caveats: Read depth was anticipated to influence clonotype sharing among donors. Non-shared clonotypes had lower generation probabilities than those shared by all four donors. Since donors were few, the genetic and exposure-history diversity represented was limited.

Produced via immunoSEQ multiplex PCR; TCRdb's table is partial and in-frame only. The table records over a million clones, around 97% of them present only once. V was clipped by 3 bases and J by 4 bases; unmatched bases: 16. The germline V gene encodes CDR1 SGHRS and CDR2 YFSETQ. The CDR3 contains 20 residues. For this clone: The target antigen is unknown.

The V call is TRBV5-1, the J call TRBJ2-2; TRBD2 matches at 12 bases. The clonotype comes from a man younger than 40 in good health. The specimen sequenced was naive CD4+ T cells sorted from blood. Regarding subset: CD45RA+ positively selected. The CDR3 nucleotides read TGCGCCAGCAGCTACTTTGGGCGACTAGCGGGAGTTGCGGCCACCGGGGAGCTGTTTTTT. It yields the protein CASSYFGRLAGVAATGELFF.